These T cell receptor beta chains were read from a single sample in a study of T cells in Graves' hyperthyroidism and ophthalmopathy. One entry per CDR3 protein, called by TCRdb with MiXCR from the multiplex PCR reads. The sample includes about 620,000 distinct CDR3 sequences, around 15% of them seen just once. Material for sequencing was blood. The receptor source for this set is a young woman with Graves' hyperthyroidism. Each CDR3 is given with its conserved first and last residue. Each record gives: V gene, clone size, CDR3 length, D gene, J gene, CDR3 DNA, CDR3 protein. A D gene is named only where the DNA matches it firmly. Expanded clones get a size class; other rows say once, few or many, or leave the size out.

>TRBV20-1|many|13|TRBD1|TRBJ2-7
TGCAGTGCTTCCGGGACAGACATGTACGAGCAGTACTTC
CSASGTDMYEQYF
>TRBV3-1|many|15|TRBD2|TRBJ2-7
TGTGCCAGCAGCCAGGGACTAGCGGGAAACTACGAGCAGTACTTC
CASSQGLAGNYEQYF
>TRBV12-3/TRBV12-4|-|15|TRBD2|TRBJ2-2
TGTGCCAGCAGTGGGGGGGTTTCCGTGGCCGGGGAGCTGTTTTTT
CASSGGVSVAGELFF
>TRBV15|few|13|TRBD1|TRBJ1-2
TGTGCCACCAGTACGACAGGGCCCTATGGCTACACCTTC
CATSTTGPYGYTF
>TRBV20-1|-|15|-|TRBJ2-7
TGCAGTGCTCGGGGTAGCGCGATTAGCTCCTACGAGCAGTACTTC
CSARGSAISSYEQYF
>TRBV6-1|many|15|TRBD1|TRBJ1-1
TGTGCCAGCAGCCTACAGGGGGGACCCAACACTGAAGCTTTCTTT
CASSLQGGPNTEAFF
>TRBV7-2|many|12|-|TRBJ2-7
TGTGCCAGTGGGGCAGACTCCTACGAGCAGTACTTC
CASGADSYEQYF
>TRBV27|many|13|TRBD1|TRBJ1-1
TGTGCCAGCAGAGACAGGGGGCGAACTGAAGCTTTCTTT
CASRDRGRTEAFF
>TRBV19|few|14|-|TRBJ1-2
TGTGCCAGTAGTACGGGACATATAGTCTATGGCTACACCTTC
CASSTGHIVYGYTF
>TRBV28|many|16|TRBD1|TRBJ1-1
TGTGCCAGCAGTTCCCCCGGACAGGGGAGGAGCACTGAAGCTTTCTTT
CASSSPGQGRSTEAFF